The 26 T cell receptor beta chains reported below all come from one sample, sequenced in a study of cytomegalovirus exposure and HLA in healthy donors (dated by TCRdb to 2016 to 2017). The method behind the library was the immunoSEQ multiplex PCR assay. For the multiplex PCR, a mixture combining 60 forward primers for TCR Vbeta segments and 13 reverse primers for TCR Jbeta segments was used. Entries here come from immuneACCESS through TCRdb and include only in-frame sequences with V and J called. Some clones fail to appear in such tables; in the studies checked, an unresolved V gene covers under half of the shortfall, and the cause of the remainder is unknown. Within this sample are over 150,000 clones, with roughly 88% of them counted one time only. The ten largest clonotypes hold more than 0.95% of the sample. The sample comprised PBMCs. The receptors shown here come from a girl aged 2 to 9 in good health and CMV-seropositive.

This chain joins TRBV5-5 and TRBJ1-6; 7 bases agree with TRBD1. The V gene end was trimmed by 3 bases and the J gene end by 10 bases; junction bases not matched to a gene: 10. Germline-derived CDR1 and CDR2 are SGHKS and YYEKEE (reference sequence). CDR3 length: 15 residues. This chain's CDR3 is CASSSTGESRSPLHF. Written as DNA, the CDR3 is TGTGCCAGCAGCTCAACAGGGGAAAGCAGGTCACCCCTCCACTTT.

The chain employs TRBV6-6 and TRBJ2-6; D gene ambiguous. Trimming removed 2 bases at V and 3 bases at J, with 11 bases between. CDR3 length: 16 amino acids. Per the germline V gene, CDR1 is MNHNY and CDR2 is SVGAGI (reference sequence). CDR3 in DNA: TGTGCCAGCAGTTACCTCGCCACGGGTGGGGCCAACGTCCTGACTTTC. This encodes CASSYLATGGANVLTF.

The chain employs TRBV7-8 and TRBJ1-5; unclear D gene. This CDR3 is 12 amino acids long. Trimming cost V 2 bases and J 9 bases, with 8 bases left between them. Looked up from germline, CDR1 is SGHVS and CDR2 is FQNEAQ. CDR3 protein: CASSLSSGPQHF. CDR3 bases: TGTGCCAGCAGCTTAAGTTCCGGGCCCCAGCATTTT.

This sequence joins TRBV5-1 and TRBJ1-4; 8 nucleotides agree with TRBD1. The CDR3 contains 16 residues. V gave up 4 bases and J gave up 1 base; unmatched junction bases: 6. The germline V gene encodes CDR1 SGHRS and CDR2 YFSETQ. The CDR3 loop reads CASSPTGVGTNEKLFF. The DNA of the CDR3 is TGCGCCAGCAGCCCGACAGGGGTTGGAACTAATGAAAAACTGTTTTTT. Full variable domain (outside the CDR3, taken from reference TRBV5-1 and TRBJ1-4): KAGVTQTPRYLIKTRGQQVTLSCSPISGHRSVSWYQQTPGQGLQFLFEYFSETQRNKGNFPGRFSGRQFSNSRSEMNVSTLELGDSALYLCASSPTGVGTNEKLFFGSGTQLSVL.

The chain carries TRBV5-1 and TRBJ2-5; TRBD2 agrees at 14 bases. CDR1 and CDR2 (germline): SGHRS, YFSETQ. CDR3 length equals 19 residues. V shed 3 bases, J shed 2 bases, and the junction held 12 bases outside the gene matches. This CDR3 is CASSSGGLAGGLTQETQYF. The CDR3 DNA reads TGCGCCAGCAGCTCCGGTGGACTAGCGGGAGGACTCACTCAAGAGACCCAGTACTTC.

V gene TRBV10-3 combines with J gene TRBJ2-2; D call uncertain. V was pared by 10 bases and J by 2 bases, with 11 bases between. This CDR3 contains 13 residues. Looked up from germline, CDR1 is ENHRY and CDR2 is SYGVKD. The CDR3 is CATQTQNTGELFF. CDR3 nucleotides: TGTGCCACCCAGACTCAAAACACCGGGGAGCTGTTTTTT.

The rearrangement links TRBV9 to TRBJ2-7, with 8 bases matching TRBD1. The CDR3 sequence is 15 residues long. CDR1 and CDR2 from the germline V gene are SGDLS and YYNGEE. Trimming at V came to 3 bases and at J to 3 bases, leaving 8 bases not matched to a gene. CDR3 DNA: TGTGCCAGCAGCGCCACCGGGACAGGTTACTACGAGCAGTACTTC. Translating gives CASSATGTGYYEQYF.

The chain carries TRBV30 and TRBJ2-7; 11 bases are a match to TRBD2. Germline CDR1 is GTSNPN and CDR2 is SVGIG (reference sequence). The CDR3 length is 13 residues. V lost 5 bases, J lost 8 bases, and 8 bases stayed unmatched. The CDR3 is CAWETSGGAKQYF. CDR3 DNA sequence: TGTGCCTGGGAAACTAGCGGGGGAGCGAAGCAGTACTTC.

V is TRBV28 and J is TRBJ1-2; TRBD1 is a possible D gene (6 bases). V was clipped by 4 bases and J by 4 bases, with 13 bases between them. CDR1 is MDHEN, CDR2 SYDVKM, per germline. The CDR3 is 14 amino acids. CDR3 sequence: CASSSSTGIYGYTF. The CDR3 DNA reads as TGTGCCAGCAGTTCATCGACAGGCATCTATGGCTACACCTTC.

CDR3 amino acids: CACRTGGVNTQYF. The CDR3 DNA follows: TGTGCTTGCCGGACCGGGGGAGTGAATACGCAGTATTTT. J is TRBJ2-3 and V is TRBV5-6; tentative D call: TRBD2 (6 bases). This CDR3 is 13 amino acids long. Germline lookup yields CDR1 SGHDT and CDR2 YYEEEE.

This rearrangement joins TRBV5-1 to TRBJ2-3; weak D call: TRBD1 (5 bases). The germline V gene has CDR1 SGHRS and CDR2 YFSETQ. The CDR3 totals 20 residues. Trimming cost V 1 base and J 2 bases, with 26 bases left between them. The CDR3 nucleotides are TGCGCCAGCAGCTTGAGGGTTGGGGCCGCCGGCCCCACACACACAGATACGCAGTATTTT. This translates into CASSLRVGAAGPTHTDTQYF.

V gene TRBV6-1 combines with J gene TRBJ1-5; 7 bases line up with TRBD1. The CDR3 consists of 15 residues. CDR1 is MNHNS and CDR2 is SASEGT in the germline V gene. V shed 5 bases and J 0 bases; nucleotides not matched to a gene: 4. CDR3: CASSRQGNSNQPQHF. Here the CDR3 DNA reads TGTGCCAGCAGTCGACAGGGAAATAGCAATCAGCCCCAGCATTTT.

This rearrangement joins TRBV10-2 to TRBJ1-2, with 7 bases matching TRBD1. V was pared by 4 bases and J by 2 bases, with 7 bases of the junction left unmatched. The germline gives CDR1 WSHSY, CDR2 SAAADI. This CDR3 has 15 residues. Here the CDR3 reads CASSVSGTVNYGYTF. The CDR3 nucleotides are TGCGCCAGCAGTGTTTCCGGGACAGTGAACTATGGCTACACCTTC.

This chain joins TRBV6-1 and TRBJ1-1, with TRBD1 matching 7 bases. The CDR3 is 15 amino acids. The V gene's germline CDR1 is MNHNS and CDR2 SASEGT. V shed 5 bases and J 6 bases; nucleotides not matched to a gene: 12. In nucleotides, the CDR3 is TGTGCCAGCAGTACCGTTGGACAGGCCAGGGCTGAAGCTTTCTTT. This gives the protein CASSTVGQARAEAFF.

V is TRBV18 and J is TRBJ1-2; D remains unclear. CDR3 length: 16 amino acids. Looked up from germline, CDR1 is KGHSH and CDR2 is LQKENI. V lost 0 bases and J lost 4, with 15 bases in between. The CDR3 coding sequence is TGTGCCAGCTCACCACCGATCGGGAAGGTGGCCTATGGCTACACCTTC. Translating gives CASSPPIGKVAYGYTF.

This CDR3 reads CASSPPTGTHYEQYF. The CDR3 nucleotides are TGTGCCAGCAGCCCCCCAACCGGGACACACTACGAGCAGTACTTC. This rearrangement joins TRBV11-2 to TRBJ2-7; D may be TRBD1 (6 bases). V was trimmed by 5 bases and J by 3 bases, leaving 17 bases between them. Germline assignment: CDR1 SGHAT and CDR2 FQNNGV. The CDR3 has 15 residues.

This chain connects TRBV6-6 to TRBJ1-2, with a weak D call TRBD1 (5 bases). The germline V and J ends were trimmed by 4 bases and 8 bases, with 17 bases remaining between them. The V gene's germline CDR1 is MNHNY and CDR2 SVGAGI (reference sequence). The CDR3 consists of 14 residues. CDR3 loop: CASSSNGHGLGYTF. In DNA, the CDR3 is TGTGCCAGCAGTTCTAACGGACACGGTTTGGGCTACACCTTC.

V and J are TRBV11-3 and TRBJ1-1; 10 nucleotides align to TRBD1. Germline V gives CDR1 SGHNT, CDR2 YENEEA. Losses at the gene ends were 5 bases for V and 8 bases for J; bases not matched to a gene: 11. The CDR3 covers 15 residues. The CDR3 nucleotides read TGTGCCAGCAGCGCCAATGACAGGGGGCGTATGGAAGCTTTCTTT. This encodes CASSANDRGRMEAFF.

This rearrangement joins TRBV5-1 to TRBJ2-4, with D possibly being TRBD2 (7 bases). The V gene lost 4 bases and the J gene lost 10 bases, with 21 bases spanning the gap. CDR1 and CDR2 from the germline V gene are SGHRS and YFSETQ. The CDR3 extends over 15 amino acids. This CDR3 is CASSNGALGGGIQYF. The CDR3 DNA is TGCGCCAGCAGCAATGGAGCGCTGGGAGGGGGGATTCAGTACTTC. Combining the CDR3 with reference TRBV5-1 and TRBJ2-4 gives the whole variable domain KAGVTQTPRYLIKTRGQQVTLSCSPISGHRSVSWYQQTPGQGLQFLFEYFSETQRNKGNFPGRFSGRQFSNSRSEMNVSTLELGDSALYLCASSNGALGGGIQYFGAGTRLSVL.

DNA of the CDR3: TGTGCCAGGGGGACTAGCGGGGGGGCCACTGAGCAGTTCTTC. Translating gives CARGTSGGATEQFF. The J gene is TRBJ2-1, the V gene TRBV2, with TRBD2 matching over 16 bases. V was pared by 9 bases and J by 9 bases, with 5 bases of the junction left unmatched. This CDR3 has 14 amino acids. The germline gives CDR1 SNHLY, CDR2 FYNNEI.

The chain links TRBV30 to TRBJ2-1, with TRBD1 matching 9 bases. The germline CDR1 and CDR2 sequences are GTSNPN and SVGIG (reference sequence). Unmatched junction bases numbered 16, after V lost 3 bases and J lost 10 bases. This CDR3 has 16 residues. DNA of the CDR3: TGTGCCTGGAGCGGCTTACGGACAGGGGTGATAGGGGAGCAGTTCTTC. This codes for CAWSGLRTGVIGEQFF.

Concerning this clone: The junction departs from the called germline gene at one end, perhaps through a read error. The chain carries TRBV10-3 and TRBJ1-1; 8 positions agree with TRBD1. This CDR3 is 14 amino acids long. Germline values: CDR1 ENHRY, CDR2 SYGVKD. As DNA, the CDR3 is TGTGCCATCTGTGACAGGGGAAAATATAGTGAAGCTTTCTTT. Translating it yields CAICDRGKYSEAFF.

This clone was counted between two and nine times. The chain links TRBV6-1 to TRBJ1-2; the match to TRBD1 covers 9 bases. The CDR3 is 13 residues long. Germline V gene sequence: CDR1 MNHNS, CDR2 SASEGT. Trimming cost V 1 base and J 6 bases; bases outside gene matches: 0. The CDR3 spells CASSEGDRDGYTF. The DNA for the CDR3 is TGTGCCAGCAGTGAAGGGGACAGGGATGGCTACACCTTC.

This chain joins TRBV27 and TRBJ2-7; 8 bases are a match to TRBD1. Germline V CDR1 and CDR2: MNHEY, SMNVEV (reference sequence). This CDR3 is 14 amino acids long. Trimming at V came to 6 bases and at J to 0 bases, leaving 4 bases not matched to a gene. CDR3 loop: CASSRQGTSYEQYF. CDR3 in DNA: TGTGCCAGCAGCCGACAGGGGACCTCCTACGAGCAGTACTTC.

The chain is built from TRBV5-1 and TRBJ2-7; weak D call: TRBD2 (7 bases). Deletions cut 4 bases from V and 2 bases from J, with 19 bases between. Germline V CDR1 and CDR2: SGHRS, YFSETQ. The CDR3 totals 16 residues. The CDR3 is CASSLEGGGPTYEQYF. CDR3 DNA sequence: TGCGCCAGCAGCCTTGAGGGCGGGGGCCCTACCTACGAGCAGTACTTC.

This clone was picked up one time. The chain couples TRBV15 to TRBJ1-2; 10 bases fit TRBD1. Germline-derived CDR1 and CDR2 are LNHNV and YYDKDF (reference sequence). The CDR3 length is 15 residues. V shed 4 bases, J shed 0 bases, and the junction held 2 bases outside the gene matches. The CDR3 coding sequence is TGTGCCACCAGCATCGGGACAGGGGCTAACTATGGCTACACCTTC. Amino acids: CATSIGTGANYGYTF.